One sample yielded the 28 T cell receptor beta chains listed below, sequenced in a study of blood T cell repertoires in COVID-19. Only in-frame clones appear in the TCRdb table, and some are missing; sequencing was by immunoSEQ multiplex PCR. The sample shows 55,000 to 75,000 clones, under 90% of them seen only once. The sample consisted of peripheral blood. These TCRs come from a man aged 45 to 65 with active COVID-19.

Only a few counts were recorded for this clone. The chain carries TRBV30 and TRBJ2-2; 9 bases are shared with TRBD1. The CDR3 has 14 amino acids. V was pared by 1 base and J by 4 bases, with 1 base of the junction left unmatched. CDR1 GTSNPN and CDR2 SVGIG come from the germline V gene (reference sequence). CDR3 sequence: CAWSGTGATGELFF. The DNA of the CDR3 is TGTGCCTGGAGTGGGACAGGGGCCACCGGGGAGCTGTTTTTT.

The rearrangement joins TRBV25-1 to TRBJ1-4; tentative D call: TRBD1 (6 bases). The germline V gene encodes CDR1 MGHDK and CDR2 SYGVNS. The germline V and J ends were trimmed by 2 bases and 7 bases, with 17 bases remaining between them. CDR3 length: 16 amino acids. The CDR3 region has the DNA TGTGCCAGCAGTGAAGAGGGCAGGGGCGAGAGTGAAAAACTGTTTTTT. Its protein product is CASSEEGRGESEKLFF.

The chain has TRBV7-9 and TRBJ1-5, with 10 bases fitting TRBD1. This CDR3 spans 19 amino acids. V shed 3 bases and J 0 bases; nucleotides not matched to a gene: 11. Looked up from germline, CDR1 is SEHNR and CDR2 is FQNEAQ (reference sequence). The CDR3 sequence: CASSLGTGVGPYSNQPQHF. The CDR3 nucleotides are TGTGCCAGCAGCTTGGGGACAGGGGTTGGTCCTTATAGCAATCAGCCCCAGCATTTT. The variable domain in full, completed from reference TRBV7-9 and TRBJ1-5, reads DTGVSQNPRHKITKRGQNVTFRCDPISEHNRLYWYRQTLGQGPEFLTYFQNEAQLEKSRLLSDRFSAERPKGSFSTLEIQRTEQGDSAMYLCASSLGTGVGPYSNQPQHFGDGTRLSIL.

The gene calls are TRBV7-2 and TRBJ1-1; no definite D call. Germline values: CDR1 SGHTA, CDR2 FQGNSA. The CDR3 extends over 16 amino acids. V dropped 0 bases and J dropped 5 bases, with 16 bases sitting between them. The CDR3 region has the DNA TGTGCCAGCAGCTTAGCACCCCTAAACGCGGGGACTGAAGCTTTCTTT. Translating gives CASSLAPLNAGTEAFF.

This clone was found a few times. The chain recombines TRBV2 with TRBJ2-3; TRBD2 matches at 8 bases. The CDR3 contains 17 residues. Per the germline V gene, CDR1 is SNHLY and CDR2 is FYNNEI. V shed 5 bases, J shed 2 bases, and the junction held 12 bases outside the gene matches. For the CDR3, the DNA is TGTGCCAGCAGTCTACGTTTAGGACTAGCCTCCACAGATACGCAGTATTTT. Residues: CASSLRLGLASTDTQYF.

This clone was seen just once. V gene TRBV7-2 combines with J gene TRBJ2-7; 7 bases match TRBD2. Trimming removed 3 bases from V and 5 bases from J; junction bases left unmatched: 7. The germline gives CDR1 SGHTA, CDR2 FQGNSA. The CDR3 contains 14 residues. The chain's CDR3 is CASSFPGGSDEQYF. Written as DNA, the CDR3 is TGTGCCAGCAGCTTTCCGGGAGGAAGCGACGAGCAGTACTTC.

This chain joins TRBV11-3 and TRBJ1-1; 10 bases align to TRBD1. Germline values: CDR1 SGHNT, CDR2 YENEEA. The CDR3 has 15 residues. Unmatched junction bases numbered 4, after V lost 5 bases and J lost 1 base. The CDR3 coding sequence is TGTGCCAGCAGCCGGGGACAGGGGACGAACACTGAAGCTTTCTTT. It codes for CASSRGQGTNTEAFF.

The chain is built from TRBV6-6 and TRBJ1-1; TRBD1 is a possible D gene (6 bases). CDR1 and CDR2 from the germline V gene are MNHNY and SVGAGI (reference sequence). V gave up 2 bases and J gave up 6 bases, with 10 bases separating them. The CDR3 runs to 13 residues. The CDR3 here is CASSYNRDPEAFF. For the CDR3, the DNA is TGTGCCAGCAGTTACAACAGGGACCCTGAAGCTTTCTTT.

The rearrangement links TRBV5-4 to TRBJ2-3; a possible D gene is TRBD2 (6 bases). CDR1 is SGHNT and CDR2 is YYREEE in the germline V gene (reference sequence). V lost 0 bases and J lost 1, with 12 bases in between. The CDR3 loop spans 16 amino acids. CDR3 protein: CASSLELASGTDTQYF. CDR3 DNA: TGTGCCAGCAGCTTGGAGCTGGCTAGCGGCACAGATACGCAGTATTTT.

This chain connects TRBV7-5 to TRBJ2-1; TRBD2 is the table's D call and was not checked against the DNA. TRBV7-5 is labeled a pseudogene. The CDR3 runs 15 residues. The CDR3 coding sequence is TGTGTCAGAAGCCCACCCGGGACTAGGGGCAATGAGCAGTTCTTC. Translating it yields CVRSPPGTRGNEQFF.

This CDR3 is CASSPKRASTSYEQYF. CDR3 nucleotides: TGTGCCAGCAGCCCCAAGCGGGCTAGCACCTCCTACGAGCAGTACTTC. The J gene is TRBJ2-7, the V gene TRBV11-1; tentatively, D is TRBD2 (6 bases). Germline CDR1 reads SGHAT; CDR2 reads FQDESV (reference sequence). Deletions cut 5 bases from V and 0 bases from J, with 17 bases between. The CDR3 length is 16 residues.

The chain couples TRBV7-6 to TRBJ2-7; 8 bases are shared with TRBD1. CDR1 and CDR2 (germline): SGHVS, FNYEAQ. The CDR3 extends over 14 amino acids. Germline trimming cut 3 bases from V and 4 bases from J; bases unmatched to any gene: 5. The CDR3 DNA follows: TGTGCCAGCAGCTTGGGACAGGAAAATTACGAGCAGTACTTC. Amino acid sequence: CASSLGQENYEQYF.

This clone has just one count. CDR3 protein: CASSLRGALGGELFF. CDR3 coding DNA: TGTGCCAGCAGCCTCCGGGGGGCCCTAGGCGGGGAGCTGTTTTTT. V is TRBV7-8 and J is TRBJ2-2; perhaps TRBD2 as D (7 bases). In germline, CDR1 is SGHVS, CDR2 FQNEAQ. Trimming shortened V by 5 bases and J by 7 bases, and 17 bases separated the two germline ends. This CDR3 has 15 residues.

The V gene is TRBV6-6, the J gene TRBJ1-3; TRBD1 agrees at 7 bases. The CDR3 has 14 residues. The V gene end was trimmed by 5 bases and the J gene end by 2 bases; junction bases not matched to a gene: 3. CDR1 is MNHNY and CDR2 is SVGAGI in the germline V gene (reference sequence). The CDR3 DNA reads as TGTGCCAGCAGTACAACAGGGGCTGGAAACACCATATATTTT. Protein product: CASSTTGAGNTIYF.

This clone was seen only once. V usage is TRBV5-8 and J usage is TRBJ2-7; D is ambiguous. V dropped 6 bases and J dropped 5 bases, with 15 bases sitting between them. This CDR3 region has 13 residues. CDR1 is SGHTS and CDR2 is YDEGEE in the germline V gene. CDR3 amino acids: CASTRSSWDEQYF. CDR3 in DNA: TGTGCCAGCACCCGGAGTAGTTGGGACGAGCAGTACTTC.

The chain is built from TRBV4-3 and TRBJ2-1, with 9 bases identical to TRBD2. Germline CDR1 reads LGHNA; CDR2 reads YSLEER. V gave up 0 bases and J gave up 11 bases; unmatched junction bases: 8. CDR3 size: 15 residues. The chain's CDR3 is CASSQDAGGTSQQFF. DNA of the CDR3: TGCGCCAGCAGCCAAGATGCGGGAGGGACCTCCCAGCAGTTCTTC.

The chain links TRBV4-1 to TRBJ1-4, with a possible D match to TRBD1 (5 bases). CDR1 is MGHRA, CDR2 YSYEKL, per germline. The CDR3 is 15 amino acids. V lost 1 base and J 7 bases, leaving 13 bases between the germline ends. CDR3: CASSQVGGRGEKLFF. Written as DNA, the CDR3 is TGCGCCAGCAGCCAAGTGGGAGGGAGGGGTGAAAAACTGTTTTTT.

The chain couples TRBV6-5 to TRBJ2-3, with D perhaps TRBD2 (6 bases). There are 13 residues in the CDR3. Germline V gives CDR1 MNHEY, CDR2 SVGAGI. Trimming shortened V by 6 bases and J by 2 bases, and 9 bases separated the two germline ends. The CDR3 bases are TGTGCCAGCAGCGGGACTCCCACAGATACGCAGTATTTT. Residues: CASSGTPTDTQYF.

The chain is built from TRBV19 and TRBJ1-6, with D tentatively TRBD1 (5 bases). This CDR3 is 16 amino acids long. With 3 bases removed from V and 4 bases from J, the gap between germline ends came to 13 bases. In germline, CDR1 is LNHDA, CDR2 SQIVND (reference sequence). Here the CDR3 reads CASSISYRLYNSPLHF. The CDR3 DNA sequence: TGTGCCAGTAGTATCTCATACAGGCTTTATAATTCACCCCTCCACTTT. Combining the CDR3 with reference TRBV19 and TRBJ1-6 gives the whole variable domain DGGITQSPKYLFRKEGQNVTLSCEQNLNHDAMYWYRQDPGQGLRLIYYSQIVNDFQKGDIAEGYSVSREKKESFPLTVTSAQKNPTAFYLCASSISYRLYNSPLHFGNGTRLTVT.

The rearrangement joins TRBV23-1 to TRBJ1-5; 8 bases are shared with TRBD1. TRBV23-1 is labeled an ORF, and its function is uncertain. V was pared by 6 bases and J by 10 bases, with 8 bases of the junction left unmatched. The CDR3 has 13 amino acids. The CDR3 loop is CASSGQGEGPQHF. The CDR3 DNA is TGCGCCAGCAGCGGACAGGGCGAAGGACCCCAGCATTTT.

The chain couples TRBV7-9 to TRBJ2-7, with D maybe TRBD2 (5 bases). The V end lost 1 base, the J end lost 5 bases, and 9 bases lay between the germline ends. Germline CDR1 reads SEHNR; CDR2 reads FQNEAQ (reference sequence). The CDR3 totals 13 residues. The CDR3 nucleotides read TGTGCCAGCAGCTTAGGAGGGTTTGACGAGCAGTACTTC. Amino acids: CASSLGGFDEQYF.

This chain links TRBV6-2 or TRBV6-3 with TRBJ2-7, with 7 bases fitting TRBD2. Unmatched junction bases numbered 5, after V lost 0 bases and J lost 0 bases. Looked up from germline, CDR1 is MNHEY and CDR2 is SVGEGT. The CDR3 runs 16 residues. CDR3 amino acids: CASSYSSGGLSYEQYF. CDR3 in DNA: TGTGCCAGCAGTTACTCATCGGGAGGCCTCTCCTACGAGCAGTACTTC.

CDR3: CASSLKGLPTDTQYF. The CDR3 coding sequence is TGTGCCAGCAGCTTGAAAGGACTACCCACAGATACGCAGTATTTT. V gene TRBV7-9 combines with J gene TRBJ2-3; maybe TRBD2 (6 bases). CDR3 size: 15 residues. Trimming took 3 bases from V and 2 from J, leaving 12 bases between them. From germline, CDR1 is SEHNR and CDR2 FQNEAQ (reference sequence).

The chain recombines TRBV30 with TRBJ2-1, with D uncertain. Germline V gene sequence: CDR1 GTSNPN, CDR2 SVGIG (reference sequence). The V end lost 3 bases, the J end lost 6 bases, and 6 bases lay between the germline ends. This CDR3 region has 11 residues. The CDR3 DNA reads TGTGCCTGGAGAAACGGCAATGAGCAGTTCTTC. Translating gives CAWRNGNEQFF.

V usage is TRBV5-1 and J usage is TRBJ1-4; D perhaps matches TRBD1 (5 bases). The CDR3 spans 14 residues. The V end was cut by 4 bases, the J end by 1 base, with 8 bases between. CDR1 is SGHRS and CDR2 is YFSETQ in the germline V gene. The CDR3 DNA sequence: TGCGCCAGCAGCCCGGGGGGAACTAATGAAAAACTGTTTTTT. Translated, it gives CASSPGGTNEKLFF. The whole variable domain, remainder taken from reference TRBV5-1 and TRBJ1-4, is KAGVTQTPRYLIKTRGQQVTLSCSPISGHRSVSWYQQTPGQGLQFLFEYFSETQRNKGNFPGRFSGRQFSNSRSEMNVSTLELGDSALYLCASSPGGTNEKLFFGSGTQLSVL.

CDR3 in DNA: TGCAGCGCCGCATGGGACAGGGCTGGAAACACCATATATTTT. Amino acids: CSAAWDRAGNTIYF. V usage is TRBV29-1 and J usage is TRBJ1-3; 9 bases fit TRBD1. The CDR3 is 14 residues long. Germline-derived CDR1 and CDR2 are SQVTM and ANQGSEA. V lost 7 bases and J lost 2; bases outside the gene matches: 6. Using reference TRBV29-1 and TRBJ1-3 for the parts outside the CDR3, the full variable domain is SAVISQKPSRDICQRGTSLTIQCQVDSQVTMMFWYRQQPGQSLTLIATANQGSEATYESGFVIDKFPISRPNLTFSTLTVSNMSPEDSSIYLCSAAWDRAGNTIYFGEGSWLTVV.

V and J are TRBV7-6 and TRBJ2-5; D gene uncertain. From germline, CDR1 is SGHVS and CDR2 FNYEAQ. V lost 1 base to trimming and J lost 0 bases, with 9 bases between them. The CDR3 is 15 residues long. CDR3 residues: CASSLVAVYQETQYF. The CDR3 nucleotides read TGTGCCAGCAGCTTAGTGGCAGTGTACCAAGAGACCCAGTACTTC.

This clone was picked up many times. The sample has other DNA sequences that encode this CDR3 too. The rearrangement uses TRBV5-1 and TRBJ1-5, with D unclear. Looked up from germline, CDR1 is SGHRS and CDR2 is YFSETQ. V was shortened by 4 bases and J by 4 bases, with 9 bases between the two germline ends. The length of the CDR3 is 13 residues. CDR3 region: CASSRTGNQPQHF. The DNA for the CDR3 is TGCGCCAGCAGCCGGACTGGGAATCAGCCCCAGCATTTT. The full variable domain, completed using reference TRBV5-1 and TRBJ1-5, is KAGVTQTPRYLIKTRGQQVTLSCSPISGHRSVSWYQQTPGQGLQFLFEYFSETQRNKGNFPGRFSGRQFSNSRSEMNVSTLELGDSALYLCASSRTGNQPQHFGDGTRLSIL.